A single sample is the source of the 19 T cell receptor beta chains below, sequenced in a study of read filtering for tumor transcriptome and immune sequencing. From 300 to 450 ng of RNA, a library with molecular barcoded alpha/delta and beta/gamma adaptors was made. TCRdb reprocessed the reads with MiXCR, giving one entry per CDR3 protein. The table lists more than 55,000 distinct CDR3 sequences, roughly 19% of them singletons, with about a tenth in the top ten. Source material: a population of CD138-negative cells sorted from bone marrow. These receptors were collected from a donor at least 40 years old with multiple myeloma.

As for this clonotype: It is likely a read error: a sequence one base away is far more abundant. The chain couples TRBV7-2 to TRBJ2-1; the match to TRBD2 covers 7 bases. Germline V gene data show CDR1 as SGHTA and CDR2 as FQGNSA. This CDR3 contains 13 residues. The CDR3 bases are TGTGCCAGTACTTGGGGATCGGGGGGAGAGCAGCTCTTC. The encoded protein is CASTWGSGGEQLF.

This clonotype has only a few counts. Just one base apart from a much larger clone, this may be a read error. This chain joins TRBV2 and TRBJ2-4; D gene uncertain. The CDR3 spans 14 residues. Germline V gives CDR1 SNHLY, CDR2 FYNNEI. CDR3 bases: TGTGCCAGCACGGAAGGACCAGCCAAAGACATTCAGTACTTC. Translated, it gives CASTEGPAKDIQYF.

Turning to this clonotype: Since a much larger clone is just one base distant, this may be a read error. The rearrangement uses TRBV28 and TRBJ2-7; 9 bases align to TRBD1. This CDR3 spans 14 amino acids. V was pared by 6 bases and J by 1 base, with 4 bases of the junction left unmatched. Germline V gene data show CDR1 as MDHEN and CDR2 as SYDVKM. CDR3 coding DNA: TGTGCCAGCAGACCGGGACAGGGATCCTACGAGCAGTACTTC. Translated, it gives CASRPGQGSYEQYF.

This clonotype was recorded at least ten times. The CDR3 nucleotides are TGCGCCAGCAGTCACCGGGACGGCGAGAGCACAGATACGCAGTATTTT. Its protein product is CASSHRDGESTDTQYF. J is TRBJ2-3 and V is TRBV5-1, with D perhaps TRBD1 or TRBD2 (5 bases each). This CDR3 has 16 residues. V shed 5 bases and J shed 0 bases, with 16 bases lying between them. CDR1 is SGHRS, CDR2 YFSETQ, per germline. Variable domain in full (rest from reference TRBV5-1 and TRBJ2-3): KAGVTQTPRYLIKTRGQQVTLSCSPISGHRSVSWYQQTPGQGLQFLFEYFSETQRNKGNFPGRFSGRQFSNSRSEMNVSTLELGDSALYLCASSHRDGESTDTQYFGPGTRLTVL.

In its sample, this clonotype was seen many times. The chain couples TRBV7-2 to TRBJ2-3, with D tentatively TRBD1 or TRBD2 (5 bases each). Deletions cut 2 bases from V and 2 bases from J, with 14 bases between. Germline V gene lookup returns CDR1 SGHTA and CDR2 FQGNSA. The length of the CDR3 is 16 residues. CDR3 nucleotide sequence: TGTGCCAGCAGCTTATGGGACCCTAGAATCACAGATACGCAGTATTTT. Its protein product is CASSLWDPRITDTQYF.

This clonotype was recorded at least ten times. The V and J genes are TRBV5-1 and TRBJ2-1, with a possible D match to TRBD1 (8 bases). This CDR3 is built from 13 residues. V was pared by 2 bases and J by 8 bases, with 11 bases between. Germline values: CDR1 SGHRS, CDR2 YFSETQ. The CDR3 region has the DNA TGCGCCAGCAGCTTACAGGGGGGGCATGAGCAGTTCTTC. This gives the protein CASSLQGGHEQFF.

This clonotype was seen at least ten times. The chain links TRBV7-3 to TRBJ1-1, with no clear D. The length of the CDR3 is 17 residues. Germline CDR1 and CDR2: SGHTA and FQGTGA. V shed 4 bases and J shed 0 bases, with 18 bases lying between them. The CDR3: CASSSKGIGPMNTEAFF. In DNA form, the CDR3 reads TGTGCCAGCAGCTCAAAAGGGATAGGACCTATGAACACTGAAGCTTTCTTT.

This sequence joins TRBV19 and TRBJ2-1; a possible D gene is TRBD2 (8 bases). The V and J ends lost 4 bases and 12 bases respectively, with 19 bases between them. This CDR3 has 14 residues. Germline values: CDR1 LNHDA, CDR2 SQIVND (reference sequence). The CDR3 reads CASSRGLAGGGQFF. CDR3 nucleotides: TGTGCCAGTAGTAGAGGACTAGCAGGGGGTGGGCAGTTCTTC.

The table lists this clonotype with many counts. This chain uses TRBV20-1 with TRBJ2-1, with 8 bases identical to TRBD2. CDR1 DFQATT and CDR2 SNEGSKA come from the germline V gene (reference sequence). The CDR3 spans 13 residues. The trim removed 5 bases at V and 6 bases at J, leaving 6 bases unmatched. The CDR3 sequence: CSAVVAGSNEQFF. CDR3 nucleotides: TGCAGTGCTGTGGTAGCGGGGTCCAATGAGCAGTTCTTC.

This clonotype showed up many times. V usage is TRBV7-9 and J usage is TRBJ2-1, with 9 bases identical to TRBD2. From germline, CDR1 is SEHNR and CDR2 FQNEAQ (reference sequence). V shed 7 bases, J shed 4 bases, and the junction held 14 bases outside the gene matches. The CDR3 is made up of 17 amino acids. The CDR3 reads CASTSAGGRAGYNEQFF. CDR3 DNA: TGTGCCAGCACCTCCGCTGGCGGGAGGGCCGGGTACAATGAGCAGTTCTTC.

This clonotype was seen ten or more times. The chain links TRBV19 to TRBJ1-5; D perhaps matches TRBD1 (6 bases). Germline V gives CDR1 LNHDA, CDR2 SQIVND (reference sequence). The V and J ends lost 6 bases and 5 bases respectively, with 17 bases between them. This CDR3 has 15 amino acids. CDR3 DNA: TGTGCCAGTAGAAGCGCCACAGGGTACTATCAGCCCCAGCATTTT. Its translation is CASRSATGYYQPQHF.

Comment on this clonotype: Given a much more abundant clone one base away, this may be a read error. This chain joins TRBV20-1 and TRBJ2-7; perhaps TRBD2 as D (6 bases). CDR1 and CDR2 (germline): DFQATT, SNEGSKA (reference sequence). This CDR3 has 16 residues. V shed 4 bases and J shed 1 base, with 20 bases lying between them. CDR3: CSATTSRSATSYEQYF. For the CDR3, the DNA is TGCAGTGCTACGACTAGTAGGAGTGCCACTTCCTACGAGCAGTACTTC.

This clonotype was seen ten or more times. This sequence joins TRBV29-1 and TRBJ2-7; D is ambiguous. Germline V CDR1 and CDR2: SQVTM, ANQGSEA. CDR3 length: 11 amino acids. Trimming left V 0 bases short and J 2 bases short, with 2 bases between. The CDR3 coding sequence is TGCAGCGTTGAAGACACCTACGAGCAGTACTTC. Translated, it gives CSVEDTYEQYF.

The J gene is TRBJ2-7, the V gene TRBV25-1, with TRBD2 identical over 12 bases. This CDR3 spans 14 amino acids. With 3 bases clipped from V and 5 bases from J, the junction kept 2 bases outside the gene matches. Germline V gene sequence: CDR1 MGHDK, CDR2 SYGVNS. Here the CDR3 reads CASSDRLAGDEQYF. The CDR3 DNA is TGTGCCAGCAGTGACCGACTAGCGGGAGACGAGCAGTACTTC.

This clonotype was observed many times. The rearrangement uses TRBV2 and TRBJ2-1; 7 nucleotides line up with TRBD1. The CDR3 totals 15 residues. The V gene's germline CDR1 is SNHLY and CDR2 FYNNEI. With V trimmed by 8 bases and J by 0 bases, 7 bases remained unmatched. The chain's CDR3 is CASRLRDSSYNEQFF. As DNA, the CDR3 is TGTGCCAGCCGCCTCCGGGACAGCTCCTACAATGAGCAGTTCTTC.

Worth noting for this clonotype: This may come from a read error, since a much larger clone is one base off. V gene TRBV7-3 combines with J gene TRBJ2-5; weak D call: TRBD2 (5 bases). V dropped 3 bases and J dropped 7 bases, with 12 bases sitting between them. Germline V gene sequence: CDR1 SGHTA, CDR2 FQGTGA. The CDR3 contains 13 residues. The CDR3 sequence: CASSFEGLGTQYF. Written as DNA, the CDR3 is TGTGCCAGCAGCTTTGAGGGTCTTGGGACCCAGTACTTC.

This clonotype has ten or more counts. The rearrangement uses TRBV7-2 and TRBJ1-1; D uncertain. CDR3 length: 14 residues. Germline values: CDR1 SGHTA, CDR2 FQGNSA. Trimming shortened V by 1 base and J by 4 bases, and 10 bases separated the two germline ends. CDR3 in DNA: TGTGCCAGCAGCTTAGGCATGATGGGCACTGAAGCTTTCTTT. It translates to CASSLGMMGTEAFF.

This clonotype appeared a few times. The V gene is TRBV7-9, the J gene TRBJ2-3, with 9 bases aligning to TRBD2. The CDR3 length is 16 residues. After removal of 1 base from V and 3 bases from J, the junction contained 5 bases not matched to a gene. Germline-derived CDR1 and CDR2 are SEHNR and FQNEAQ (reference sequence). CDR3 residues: CASSLVGTSPTDTQYF. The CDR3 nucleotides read TGTGCCAGCAGCTTAGTAGGGACTAGCCCAACAGATACGCAGTATTTT. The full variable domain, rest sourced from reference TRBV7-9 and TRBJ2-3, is DTGVSQNPRHKITKRGQNVTFRCDPISEHNRLYWYRQTLGQGPEFLTYFQNEAQLEKSRLLSDRFSAERPKGSFSTLEIQRTEQGDSAMYLCASSLVGTSPTDTQYFGPGTRLTVL.

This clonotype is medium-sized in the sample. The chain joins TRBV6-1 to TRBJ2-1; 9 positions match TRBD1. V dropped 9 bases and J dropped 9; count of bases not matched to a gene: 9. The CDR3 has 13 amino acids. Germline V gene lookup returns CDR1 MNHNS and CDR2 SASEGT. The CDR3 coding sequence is TGTGCCAGTGACCCGACAGGGGGAGGTGAGCAGTTCTTC. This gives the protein CASDPTGGGEQFF.